A selection of T cell receptor beta chains follows, all from one sample in a study of shared clonotypes between healthy human individuals. TCRdb keeps only in-frame clones here, not all; method: immunoSEQ multiplex PCR. Found here are approximately 2.5 million clones, under 95% of them singletons; the top ten hold 0.36%. The sequencing input was naive CD4+ T cells from PBMCs. The receptors come from a man between 18 and 29 years old in good health. Some clones in this sample may be carry-over from other donors' samples. CDR3s include the opening cysteine and the closing phenylalanine or tryptophan. Fields, in order: CDR3 DNA, CDR3 protein, clone size, J gene, V gene, D gene. A D gene is named only where the DNA matches it firmly. The size entry is marked missing in some rows and otherwise reads once, few, many or a size class.

CDR3 DNA: TGCGCCAGCAGCCCACTAGCGGGAGTTGGAGAGACCCAGTACTTC; CDR3 protein: CASSPLAGVGETQYF; clone size: .; J gene: TRBJ2-5; V gene: TRBV4-1; D gene: TRBD2
CDR3 DNA: TGTGCCAGCACCCGGCCCGGCAGCGAGACTGAAGCTTTCTTT; CDR3 protein: CASTRPGSETEAFF; clone size: .; J gene: TRBJ1-1; V gene: TRBV27; D gene: .
CDR3 DNA: TGCGCCAGCAGCTTAGGGGGGGCGAACACTGAAGCTTTCTTT; CDR3 protein: CASSLGGANTEAFF; clone size: .; J gene: TRBJ1-1; V gene: TRBV5-1; D gene: .
CDR3 DNA: TGTGCCAGCAGTTACTCGTCAGGACTTACCCAAAAACTGTTTTTT; CDR3 protein: CASSYSSGLTQKLFF; clone size: once; J gene: TRBJ1-4; V gene: TRBV6-5; D gene: .
CDR3 DNA: TGCGCCAGCAGCAGTCAGGGTACTAGCACAGATACGCAGTATTTT; CDR3 protein: CASSSQGTSTDTQYF; clone size: .; J gene: TRBJ2-3; V gene: TRBV5-1; D gene: .
CDR3 DNA: TGTGCCAGCAGCCTCAGGGCTACAGGGGGCTCCTATGGCTACACCTTC; CDR3 protein: CASSLRATGGSYGYTF; clone size: .; J gene: TRBJ1-2; V gene: TRBV11-2; D gene: TRBD1
CDR3 DNA: TGTGCCAGCAGTTGGAGGGGGCGCTTCTCGGGGGAGCTGTTTTTT; CDR3 protein: CASSWRGRFSGELFF; clone size: .; J gene: TRBJ2-2; V gene: TRBV27; D gene: .
CDR3 DNA: TGTGCCAGCAGTGCAGCAGGGGGCCCGAGCACAGATACGCAGTATTTT; CDR3 protein: CASSAAGGPSTDTQYF; clone size: .; J gene: TRBJ2-3; V gene: TRBV2; D gene: TRBD1
CDR3 DNA: TGCGCCAGCAGCTTGGATAGTATGAACACTGAAGCTTTCTTT; CDR3 protein: CASSLDSMNTEAFF; clone size: .; J gene: TRBJ1-1; V gene: TRBV5-1; D gene: .
CDR3 DNA: TGTGCCAGCACCCCCGGGTATTTATCCGTGAGGACCCAGTACTTC; CDR3 protein: CASTPGYLSVRTQYF; clone size: .; J gene: TRBJ2-5; V gene: TRBV5-8; D gene: .
CDR3 DNA: TGTGCCAGCAGCTTAGAAATCGGGAACACTGAAGCTTTCTTT; CDR3 protein: CASSLEIGNTEAFF; clone size: .; J gene: TRBJ1-1; V gene: TRBV11-2; D gene: .
CDR3 DNA: TGTGCCAGCAGCTTAGTGGTGGGAAACGGCTACGAGCAGTACTTC; CDR3 protein: CASSLVVGNGYEQYF; clone size: .; J gene: TRBJ2-7; V gene: TRBV11-2; D gene: .
CDR3 DNA: TGTGCCTGTACAGGGTATAATTCACCCCTCCACTTT; CDR3 protein: CACTGYNSPLHF; clone size: .; J gene: TRBJ1-6; V gene: TRBV30; D gene: .